This T cell receptor beta chain was identified during a study of a mutant IDH1 vaccine in newly diagnosed glioma. Looking at the study overall: Before enrollment, patients got radiotherapy alone, temozolomide alone, or mostly the combination. Whole-study results and caveats: Pseudoprogression seemed unrelated to changes in top peripheral T cell clonotypes. Detectable vaccine-induced immune responses arose in about 92% of patients.

The time point is: baseline, week 1 (first vaccination visit). Specified treatment: pre-vaccination baseline after standard-of-care therapy. Each tumor in the donors was a new WHO grade 3 or 4 astrocytoma, IDH1-mutant and ATRX-lost. Points on this clone: Its antigen is unknown.

TCRdb's table, derived via immunoSEQ multiplex PCR, lists solely in-frame clones and lacks some. The sample has around 50,000 clones, 86% seen once; the top ten hold around 2.5%. V gave up 4 bases and J gave up 2 bases, with 9 bases separating them. CDR1 is SGHRS, CDR2 YFSETQ, per germline. This CDR3 comprises 14 residues. Sequencing used PBMCs, obtained from a glioma patient treated with radiotherapy, temozolomide or both. The origin of this receptor is a man between 40 and 49 years old with glioma. The V gene is TRBV5-1, the J gene TRBJ2-2, with unresolved D. The CDR3 spells CASSPRGNTGELFF. For the CDR3, the DNA is TGCGCCAGCAGCCCTAGAGGAAACACCGGGGAGCTGTTTTTT.